In its sample, the clone carrying this T cell receptor (beta chain) was seen many times. Its antigen remains unknown. Participants, patients aged 18 to 65, had newly diagnosed hyperthyroidism with a duration under 2 months. The data are from a study of T cells in Graves' hyperthyroidism and ophthalmopathy. In the study overall: Prior to any treatment, at the point of initial diagnosis, peripheral blood was collected.

RNA transcripts were the template for amplifying TCR beta CDR3 regions. A first-round RT-PCR of the TCR CDR3 used the HTBI primer set. TCRdb independently ran MiXCR on the multiplex PCR reads; one entry per CDR3 protein. The data show a few hundred thousand distinct CDR3 sequences, over 12% seen once. Overall study findings and caveats: Blood shared most expanded thyroid clonotypes above 0.001.

This clonotype was obtained from a woman in her forties or fifties with Graves' hyperthyroidism that later progressed to Graves' ophthalmopathy. Material: blood.

CDR3 loop: CASRAGQMNTEAFF. The DNA of the CDR3 is TGCGCCAGCAGAGCGGGACAGATGAACACTGAAGCTTTCTTT. The genes are TRBV5-1 and TRBJ1-1; 7 nucleotides line up with TRBD1. The V gene end was trimmed by 5 bases and the J gene end by 0 bases; junction bases not matched to a gene: 4. Germline V gene sequence: CDR1 SGHRS, CDR2 YFSETQ. CDR3 size: 14 residues.